Following are 4 T cell receptor beta chains from one sample sequenced in a study of T cells in localized non-small cell lung cancer. The method was immunoSEQ multiplex PCR; TCRdb's version includes in-frame clones alone and lacks a portion of them. The table has 45,000 to 55,000 clones, approximately 80% seen once. The material sequenced was peripheral blood, taken before any cancer treatment. Source of these receptors: a man between 40 and 75 years old with stage I squamous cell lung carcinoma.

This clone has only one observation. Germline and junction disagree at one end, which may indicate a read error. The rearrangement links TRBV4-1 to TRBJ2-5; D perhaps matches TRBD2 (7 bases). CDR1 and CDR2 (germline): MGHRA, YSYEKL. The CDR3 covers 15 residues. The CDR3 nucleotides are TGCGCCAGCAGTCAAGGGGCGGGGGCCTTAGAGACCCAGTACTTC. Translation gives CASSQGAGALETQYF.

The table lists this clone with a few counts. The chain is built from TRBV9 and TRBJ2-2, with D perhaps TRBD1 (5 bases). This CDR3 is 15 amino acids long. V lost 0 bases, J lost 3 bases, and 9 bases lay in between. CDR1 is SGDLS, CDR2 YYNGEE, per germline. This CDR3 is CASSVAGSDTGELFF. The CDR3 region has the DNA TGTGCCAGCAGCGTAGCAGGGTCGGACACCGGGGAGCTGTTTTTT.

This clone was observed a handful of times. This chain links TRBV2 with TRBJ2-7, with TRBD2 identical over 10 bases. The germline V gene has CDR1 SNHLY and CDR2 FYNNEI. The CDR3 loop spans 13 amino acids. V dropped 7 bases and J dropped 4; count of bases not matched to a gene: 4. The CDR3 here is CASNSGGWYEQYF. The CDR3 bases are TGTGCCAGCAATAGCGGGGGGTGGTACGAGCAGTACTTC. The full variable domain, with the rest looked up from reference TRBV2 and TRBJ2-7, is EPEVTQTPSHQVTQMGQEVILRCVPISNHLYFYWYRQILGQKVEFLVSFYNNEISEKSEIFDDQFSVERPDGSNFTLKIRSTKLEDSAMYFCASNSGGWYEQYFGPGTRLTVT.

This clone has only one observation. The V gene is TRBV5-1, the J gene TRBJ2-3, with TRBD1 as a possible D gene (6 bases). V lost 3 bases and J 2 bases, leaving 10 bases between the germline ends. The CDR3 loop spans 14 amino acids. Germline CDR1 is SGHRS and CDR2 is YFSETQ. CDR3 nucleotide sequence: TGCGCCAGCAGCTCCGACAGGCACACAGATACGCAGTATTTT. Translation: CASSSDRHTDTQYF.